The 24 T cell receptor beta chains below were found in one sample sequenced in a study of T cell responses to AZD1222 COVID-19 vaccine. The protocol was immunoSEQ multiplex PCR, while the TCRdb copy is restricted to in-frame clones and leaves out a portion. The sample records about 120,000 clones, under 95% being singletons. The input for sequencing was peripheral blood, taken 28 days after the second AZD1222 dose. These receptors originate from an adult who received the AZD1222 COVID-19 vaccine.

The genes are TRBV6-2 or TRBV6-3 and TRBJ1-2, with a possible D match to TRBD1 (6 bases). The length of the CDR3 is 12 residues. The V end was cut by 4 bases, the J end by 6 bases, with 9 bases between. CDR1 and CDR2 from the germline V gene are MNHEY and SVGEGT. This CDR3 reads CASSWGPDGYTF. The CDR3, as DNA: TGTGCCAGCAGTTGGGGGCCGGATGGCTACACCTTC.

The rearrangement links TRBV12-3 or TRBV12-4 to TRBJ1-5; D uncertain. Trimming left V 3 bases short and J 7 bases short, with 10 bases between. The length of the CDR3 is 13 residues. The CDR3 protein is CASSFAENQPQHF. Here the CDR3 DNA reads TGTGCCAGCAGTTTTGCCGAAAACCAGCCCCAGCATTTT.

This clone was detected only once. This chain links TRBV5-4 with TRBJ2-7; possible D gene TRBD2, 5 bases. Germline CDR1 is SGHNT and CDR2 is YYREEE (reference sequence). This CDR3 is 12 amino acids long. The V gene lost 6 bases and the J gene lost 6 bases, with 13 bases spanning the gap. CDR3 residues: CASTSPRGEQYF. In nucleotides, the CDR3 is TGTGCCAGCACCTCCCCCCGGGGCGAGCAGTACTTC.

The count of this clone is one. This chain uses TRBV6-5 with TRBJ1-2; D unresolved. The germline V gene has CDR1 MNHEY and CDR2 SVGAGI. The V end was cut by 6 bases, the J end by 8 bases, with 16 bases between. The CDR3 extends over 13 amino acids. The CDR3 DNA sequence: TGTGCCAGCAGCCGGGGTCTTAACTTGGGCTACACCTTC. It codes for CASSRGLNLGYTF.

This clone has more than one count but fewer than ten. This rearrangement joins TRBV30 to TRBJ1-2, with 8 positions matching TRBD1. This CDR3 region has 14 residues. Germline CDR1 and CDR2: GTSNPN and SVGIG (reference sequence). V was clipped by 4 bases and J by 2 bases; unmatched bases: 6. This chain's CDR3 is CAWTPGGGNYGYTF. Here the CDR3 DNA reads TGTGCCTGGACTCCAGGGGGCGGGAACTATGGCTACACCTTC. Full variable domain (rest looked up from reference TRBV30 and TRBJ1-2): SQTIHQWPATLVQPVGSPLSLECTVEGTSNPNLYWYRQAAGRGLQLLFYSVGIGQISSEVPQNLSASRPQDRQFILSSKKLLLSDSGFYLCAWTPGGGNYGYTFGSGTRLTVV.

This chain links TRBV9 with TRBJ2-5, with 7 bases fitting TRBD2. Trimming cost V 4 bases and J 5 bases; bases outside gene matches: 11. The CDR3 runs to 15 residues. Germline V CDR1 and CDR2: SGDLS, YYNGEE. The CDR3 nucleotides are TGTGCCAGCAGCCCGGCGGCGGGGGAGGGGGAGACCCAGTACTTC. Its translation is CASSPAAGEGETQYF.

The CDR3 here is CASSQSPGTGGDGYTF. As DNA, the CDR3 is TGCGCCAGCAGCCAATCACCGGGGACAGGGGGAGATGGCTACACCTTC. The chain combines TRBV4-1 with TRBJ1-2, with 11 bases fitting TRBD1. This CDR3 is built from 16 residues. J gave up 6 bases and V 2 bases, and 8 bases lay outside the gene matches. The germline V gene has CDR1 MGHRA and CDR2 YSYEKL.

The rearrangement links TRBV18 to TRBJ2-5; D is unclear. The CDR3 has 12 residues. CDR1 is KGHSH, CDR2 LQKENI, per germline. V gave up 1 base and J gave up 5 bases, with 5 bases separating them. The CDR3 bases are TGTGCCAGCTCACCACGTTCCGAGACCCAGTACTTC. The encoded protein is CASSPRSETQYF.

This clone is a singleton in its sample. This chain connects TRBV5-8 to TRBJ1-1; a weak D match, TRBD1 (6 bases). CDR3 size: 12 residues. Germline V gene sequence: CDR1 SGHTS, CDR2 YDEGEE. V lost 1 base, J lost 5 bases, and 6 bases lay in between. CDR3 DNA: TGTGCCAGCAGCTTGAGGGGGACTGAAGCTTTCTTT. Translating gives CASSLRGTEAFF.

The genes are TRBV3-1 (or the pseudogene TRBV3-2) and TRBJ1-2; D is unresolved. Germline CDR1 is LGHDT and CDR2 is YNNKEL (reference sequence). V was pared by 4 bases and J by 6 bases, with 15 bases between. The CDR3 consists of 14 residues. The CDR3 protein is CASSPRGRTNGYTF. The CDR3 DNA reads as TGTGCCAGCAGCCCCCGTGGAAGGACGAATGGCTACACCTTC.

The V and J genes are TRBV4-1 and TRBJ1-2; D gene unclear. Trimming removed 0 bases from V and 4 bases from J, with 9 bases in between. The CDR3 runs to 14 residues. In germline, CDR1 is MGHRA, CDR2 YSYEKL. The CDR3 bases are TGCGCCAGCAGCCAAGATGGCATCTCCTATGGCTACACCTTC. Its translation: CASSQDGISYGYTF.

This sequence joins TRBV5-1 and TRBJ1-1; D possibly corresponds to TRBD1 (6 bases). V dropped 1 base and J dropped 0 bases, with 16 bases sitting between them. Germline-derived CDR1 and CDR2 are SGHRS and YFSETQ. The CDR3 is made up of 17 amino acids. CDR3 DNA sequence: TGCGCCAGCAGCTTGCTGGGGGCCACCAACATGAACACTGAAGCTTTCTTT. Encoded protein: CASSLLGATNMNTEAFF.

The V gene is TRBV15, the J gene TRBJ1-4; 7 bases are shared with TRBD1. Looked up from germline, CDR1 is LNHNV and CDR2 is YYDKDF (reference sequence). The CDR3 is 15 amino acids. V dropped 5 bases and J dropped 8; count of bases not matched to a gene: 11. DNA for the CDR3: TGTGCCACCAGCGAAACAGGGGCGAAGGGAGAAAAACTGTTTTTT. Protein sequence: CATSETGAKGEKLFF. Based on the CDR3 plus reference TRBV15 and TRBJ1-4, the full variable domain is DAMVIQNPRYQVTQFGKPVTLSCSQTLNHNVMYWYQQKSSQAPKLLFHYYDKDFNNEADTPDNFQSRRPNTSFCFLDIRSPGLGDTAMYLCATSETGAKGEKLFFGSGTQLSVL.

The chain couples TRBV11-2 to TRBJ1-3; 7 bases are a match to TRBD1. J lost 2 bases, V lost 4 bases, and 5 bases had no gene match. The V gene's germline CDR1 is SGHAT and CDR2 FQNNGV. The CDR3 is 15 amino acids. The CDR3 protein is CASSSGGGPGNTIYF. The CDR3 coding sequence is TGTGCCAGCAGCTCCGGAGGGGGCCCTGGAAACACCATATATTTT.

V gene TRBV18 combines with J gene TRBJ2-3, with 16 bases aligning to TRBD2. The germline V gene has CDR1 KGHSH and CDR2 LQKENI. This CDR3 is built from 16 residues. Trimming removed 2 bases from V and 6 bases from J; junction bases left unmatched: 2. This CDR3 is CASSPSGLAGGDTQYF. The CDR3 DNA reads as TGTGCCAGCTCACCATCGGGACTAGCGGGAGGGGATACGCAGTATTTT. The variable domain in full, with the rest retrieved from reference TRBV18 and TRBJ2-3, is NAGVMQNPRHLVRRRGQEARLRCSPMKGHSHVYWYRQLPEEGLKFMVYLQKENIIDESGMPKERFSAEFPKEGPSILRIQQVVRGDSAAYFCASSPSGLAGGDTQYFGPGTRLTVL.

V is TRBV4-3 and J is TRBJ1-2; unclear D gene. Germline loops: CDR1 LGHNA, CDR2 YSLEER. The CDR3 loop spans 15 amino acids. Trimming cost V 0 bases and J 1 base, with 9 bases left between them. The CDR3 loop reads CASSQDNPVNYGYTF. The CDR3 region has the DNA TGCGCCAGCAGCCAAGATAACCCAGTTAACTATGGCTACACCTTC.

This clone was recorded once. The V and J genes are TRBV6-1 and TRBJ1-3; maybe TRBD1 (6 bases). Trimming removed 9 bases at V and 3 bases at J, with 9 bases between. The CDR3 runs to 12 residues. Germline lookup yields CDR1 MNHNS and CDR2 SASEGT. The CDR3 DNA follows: TGTGCCAGTAGGGGGTTTGGAAACACCATATATTTT. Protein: CASRGFGNTIYF.

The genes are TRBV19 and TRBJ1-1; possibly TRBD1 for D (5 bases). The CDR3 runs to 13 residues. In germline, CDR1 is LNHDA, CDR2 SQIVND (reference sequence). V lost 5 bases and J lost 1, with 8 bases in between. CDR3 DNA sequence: TGTGCCAGTAGTTGGACAAAGAACACTGAAGCTTTCTTT. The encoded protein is CASSWTKNTEAFF. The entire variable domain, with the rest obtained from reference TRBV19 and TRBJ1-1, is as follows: DGGITQSPKYLFRKEGQNVTLSCEQNLNHDAMYWYRQDPGQGLRLIYYSQIVNDFQKGDIAEGYSVSREKKESFPLTVTSAQKNPTAFYLCASSWTKNTEAFFGQGTRLTVV.

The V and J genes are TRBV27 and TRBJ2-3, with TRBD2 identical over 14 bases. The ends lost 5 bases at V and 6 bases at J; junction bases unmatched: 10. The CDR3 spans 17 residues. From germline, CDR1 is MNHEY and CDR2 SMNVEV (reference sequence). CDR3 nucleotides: TGTGCCAGCAGTCCCAGACTAGCGGGAGGGCCTCTGGATACGCAGTATTTT. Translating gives CASSPRLAGGPLDTQYF.

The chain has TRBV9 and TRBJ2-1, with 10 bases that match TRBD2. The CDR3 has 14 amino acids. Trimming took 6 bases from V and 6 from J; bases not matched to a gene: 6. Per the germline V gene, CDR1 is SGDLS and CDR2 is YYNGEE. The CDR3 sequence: CASTTSGTSNEQFF. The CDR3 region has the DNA TGTGCCAGCACTACTAGCGGGACTTCCAATGAGCAGTTCTTC.

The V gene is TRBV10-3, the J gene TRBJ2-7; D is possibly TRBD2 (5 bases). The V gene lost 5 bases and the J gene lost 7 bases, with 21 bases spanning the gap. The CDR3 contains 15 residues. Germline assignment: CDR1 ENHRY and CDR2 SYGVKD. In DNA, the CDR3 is TGTGCCATCAGTAGAGACGGGGAAGTGGGAAAGGAGCAGTACTTC. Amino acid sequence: CAISRDGEVGKEQYF.

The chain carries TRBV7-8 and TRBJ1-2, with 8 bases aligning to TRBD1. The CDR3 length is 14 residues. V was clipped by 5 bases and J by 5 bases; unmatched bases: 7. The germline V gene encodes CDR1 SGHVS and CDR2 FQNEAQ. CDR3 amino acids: CASSLGQGRYGYTF. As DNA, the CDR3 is TGTGCCAGCAGCCTAGGACAGGGAAGGTATGGCTACACCTTC.

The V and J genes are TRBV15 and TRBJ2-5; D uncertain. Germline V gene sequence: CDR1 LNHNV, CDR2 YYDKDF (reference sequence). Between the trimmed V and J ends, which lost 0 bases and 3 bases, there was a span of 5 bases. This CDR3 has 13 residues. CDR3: CATSRDHEETQYF. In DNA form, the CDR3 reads TGTGCCACCAGCAGAGACCATGAAGAGACCCAGTACTTC.

The CDR3 protein is CASLAGGAGGTEAFF. The CDR3 bases are TGTGCCAGCCTTGCGGGGGGGGCTGGGGGCACTGAAGCTTTCTTT. The rearrangement joins TRBV2 to TRBJ1-1, with D possibly TRBD1 on 6 matching bases. The CDR3 runs to 15 residues. Trimming left V 8 bases short and J 4 bases short, with 20 bases between. The germline CDR1 and CDR2 sequences are SNHLY and FYNNEI.